These 15 T cell receptor beta chains originate from one sample sequenced in a study of technical replicates of blood from a few donors. The method was immunoSEQ multiplex PCR; TCRdb's version includes in-frame clones alone and lacks a portion of them. The sample contains around 62,000 clones, roughly 98% of which appear only once. The sequencing sample was made of T cells isolated from PBMCs. The receptors here all came from a human donor in good health.

This chain connects TRBV7-8 to TRBJ2-7, with 7 bases matching TRBD1. The V and J ends lost 5 bases and 4 bases, in that order; junction bases with no gene match: 5. CDR1 and CDR2 (germline): SGHVS, FQNEAQ. CDR3 length: 13 residues. CDR3 region: CASSPDRSYEQYF. The CDR3 coding sequence is TGTGCCAGCAGCCCGGACAGGTCATACGAGCAGTACTTC.

The gene calls are TRBV29-1 and TRBJ1-1, with no clear D. V lost 2 bases to trimming and J lost 1 base, with 5 bases between them. CDR3 length: 12 amino acids. From germline, CDR1 is SQVTM and CDR2 ANQGSEA. CDR3: CSVEPSNTEAFF. DNA for the CDR3: TGCAGCGTTGAACCGTCGAACACTGAAGCTTTCTTT.

The chain carries TRBV18 and TRBJ2-2; D remains ambiguous. CDR3 length: 17 residues. Trimming took off 3 bases at V and 0 bases at J, with 14 bases between the two ends. Per the germline V gene, CDR1 is KGHSH and CDR2 is LQKENI. In DNA, the CDR3 is TGTGCCAGCTCACCCCCAGGAACCGCCGCGAACACCGGGGAGCTGTTTTTT. It codes for CASSPPGTAANTGELFF.

This chain links TRBV5-1 with TRBJ2-5, with unresolved D. The CDR3 consists of 14 residues. V shed 4 bases and J shed 5 bases, with 15 bases lying between them. Per germline, CDR1 SGHRS and CDR2 YFSETQ. In nucleotides, the CDR3 is TGCGCCAGCAGCCCTGCACCGGAGTTGGAGACCCAGTACTTC. Protein: CASSPAPELETQYF.

The rearrangement uses TRBV5-1 and TRBJ1-2; weak D call: TRBD1 (5 bases). This CDR3 comprises 12 residues. The ends were cut back, 4 bases at V and 8 bases at J, with 12 bases in the middle. Germline-derived CDR1 and CDR2 are SGHRS and YFSETQ. CDR3 sequence reads: CASSDSLDGYTF. Here the CDR3 DNA reads TGCGCCAGCAGCGACAGTCTGGACGGCTACACCTTC.

The chain recombines TRBV6-5 with TRBJ2-1, with 7 bases fitting TRBD1. The V and J ends lost 6 bases and 4 bases, in that order; junction bases with no gene match: 9. The CDR3 runs to 15 residues. Looked up from germline, CDR1 is MNHEY and CDR2 is SVGAGI. CDR3 in amino acids: CASSLQGRSYNEQFF. The CDR3 nucleotides read TGTGCCAGCAGCCTACAGGGGCGATCGTACAATGAGCAGTTCTTC.

This clone was counted a single time. The chain employs TRBV28 and TRBJ2-7, with 13 bases that match TRBD2. CDR3 length: 17 amino acids. J was trimmed by 3 bases and V by 6 bases; bases with no gene match: 11. Germline-derived CDR1 and CDR2 are MDHEN and SYDVKM. CDR3 sequence (DNA): TGTGCCAGCAGCCTTGACAGACTAGCGGGAGGATACTACGAGCAGTACTTC. Translated, it gives CASSLDRLAGGYYEQYF.

The gene calls are TRBV18 and TRBJ1-1; possibly TRBD1 for D (6 bases). CDR1 is KGHSH and CDR2 is LQKENI in the germline V gene. This CDR3 is built from 16 residues. Trimming removed 5 bases from V and 4 bases from J, with 20 bases in between. The CDR3 DNA is TGTGCCAGCTCAGCCATTACCACAGGGACGGGCACTGAAGCTTTCTTT. As protein: CASSAITTGTGTEAFF.

J is TRBJ2-1 and V is TRBV11-3; D not resolved. Germline V gene data show CDR1 as SGHNT and CDR2 as YENEEA. The V gene lost 6 bases and the J gene lost 1 base, with 7 bases spanning the gap. The CDR3 has 13 amino acids. The DNA of the CDR3 is TGTGCCAGCAGACACGCTTCCTACAATGAGCAGTTCTTC. Translating gives CASRHASYNEQFF.

V and J are TRBV5-1 and TRBJ2-3, with 16 bases aligning to TRBD2. Germline lookup yields CDR1 SGHRS and CDR2 YFSETQ. The length of the CDR3 is 16 residues. With 4 bases clipped from V and 6 bases from J, the junction kept 5 bases outside the gene matches. CDR3 DNA: TGCGCCAGCAGCGAGGGACTAGCGGGGGGGCTGGATACGCAGTATTTT. Translation: CASSEGLAGGLDTQYF.

This chain joins TRBV9 and TRBJ2-1; a weak D match, TRBD2 (5 bases). The CDR3 totals 16 residues. CDR1 and CDR2 (germline): SGDLS, YYNGEE. Trimming cost V 0 bases and J 3 bases, with 13 bases left between them. CDR3 residues: CASSVGLRTGYNEQFF. CDR3 in DNA: TGTGCCAGCAGCGTAGGGTTACGGACTGGCTACAATGAGCAGTTCTTC.

J is TRBJ1-1 and V is TRBV7-9; possibly TRBD1 for D (5 bases). Trimming shortened V by 0 bases and J by 11 bases, and 10 bases separated the two germline ends. Germline CDR1 is SEHNR and CDR2 is FQNEAQ (reference sequence). The CDR3 runs to 12 residues. CDR3 bases: TGTGCCAGCAGCTTAGCGGGGGGTCAGGCTTTCTTT. Its translation is CASSLAGGQAFF.

The chain has TRBV10-2 and TRBJ2-5, with a possible D match to TRBD2 (5 bases). The V gene's germline CDR1 is WSHSY and CDR2 SAAADI. The CDR3 extends over 10 amino acids. V dropped 8 bases and J dropped 5 bases, with 6 bases sitting between them. The CDR3 here is CASGEETQYF. As DNA, the CDR3 is TGCGCCAGCGGGGAGGAGACCCAGTACTTC.

The chain links TRBV28 to TRBJ2-2, with D possibly being TRBD1 (6 bases). The CDR3 length is 17 residues. Per germline, CDR1 MDHEN and CDR2 SYDVKM. Trimming took off 2 bases at V and 2 bases at J, with 15 bases between the two ends. CDR3 nucleotide sequence: TGTGCCAGCAGTTTAAGTGGCCGGACAGACAACACCGGGGAGCTGTTTTTT. It is translated as CASSLSGRTDNTGELFF.

This chain uses TRBV27 with TRBJ1-5; no definite D call. The ends were cut back, 8 bases at V and 1 base at J, with 9 bases in the middle. Germline CDR1 is MNHEY and CDR2 is SMNVEV (reference sequence). The CDR3 is 13 amino acids. The CDR3 region is CASGQVSNQPQHF. The CDR3 DNA follows: TGTGCCAGCGGCCAGGTCAGCAATCAGCCCCAGCATTTT.